This T cell receptor beta chain originates from a study of T cell changes during pregnancy in multiple sclerosis. This CDR3 spans 10 amino acids. The germline gives CDR1 GTSNPN, CDR2 SVGIG (reference sequence). This clone was seen a handful of times. Data came from immunoSEQ multiplex PCR; TCRdb stores just in-frame clones and leaves some out. The repertoire holds about 36,000 clones, 89% seen once, with about 11% in the top ten. The chain has TRBV30 and TRBJ1-1, with D possibly being TRBD1 (5 bases). The material was CD8+ T cells from peripheral blood mononuclear cells, obtained in the third trimester of pregnancy. The source of this sequence is a female donor with multiple sclerosis, enrolled in a pregnancy study. The CDR3 spells CGGENTEAFF. The CDR3 nucleotides read TGTGGGGGGGAGAACACTGAAGCTTTCTTT.